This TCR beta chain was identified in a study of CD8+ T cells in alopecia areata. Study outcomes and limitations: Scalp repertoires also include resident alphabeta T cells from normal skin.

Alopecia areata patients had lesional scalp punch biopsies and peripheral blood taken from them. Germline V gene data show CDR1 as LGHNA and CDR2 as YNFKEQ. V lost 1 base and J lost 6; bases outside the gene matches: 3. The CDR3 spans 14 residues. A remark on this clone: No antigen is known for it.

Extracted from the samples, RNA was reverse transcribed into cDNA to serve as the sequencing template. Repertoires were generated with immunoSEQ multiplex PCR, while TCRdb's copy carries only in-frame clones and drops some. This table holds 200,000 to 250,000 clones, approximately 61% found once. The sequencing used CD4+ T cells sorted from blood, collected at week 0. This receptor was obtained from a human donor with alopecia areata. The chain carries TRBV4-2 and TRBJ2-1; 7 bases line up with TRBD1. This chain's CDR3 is CASSQVYRGNEQFF. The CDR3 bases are TGTGCCAGCAGCCAAGTTTACAGGGGCAATGAGCAGTTCTTC.